These T cell receptor beta chains were read from a single sample in a study of patients and donors after allogeneic stem cell transplantation. TCRdb re-analysed the RT-PCR reads in MiXCR, keeping a single row per CDR3 protein. The data contain more than 150,000 distinct CDR3 sequences, about 24% of them singletons. The sequenced sample consisted of blood, either unsorted or a sorted T cell fraction (not recorded which). Source of these receptors: a human donor who was either an allogeneic HSCT recipient or a stem cell or donor lymphocyte infusion donor (not recorded which). It is not recorded whose cells these are; they may come from a transplant donor. CDR3s include the opening cysteine and the closing phenylalanine or tryptophan.

V: TRBV10-3; J: TRBJ1-1; CDR3: CAISGETVMNTEAFF
V: TRBV12-3/TRBV12-4; J: TRBJ1-2; CDR3: CASRRQGNYGYTF
V: TRBV27; J: TRBJ2-7; CDR3: CASSSWMGTALCEQYF
V: TRBV10-3; J: TRBJ2-3; CDR3: CAISGRDSSTDTQYF
V: TRBV7-3; J: TRBJ2-2; CDR3: CASSLIDRVAGLVGNTGELFF
V: TRBV5-1; J: TRBJ2-3; CDR3: CASSRDPLTDTQYF
V: TRBV12-3/TRBV12-4; J: TRBJ2-7; CDR3: CASISQREGGYEQYF
V: TRBV29-1; J: TRBJ1-1; CDR3: CSVLSGFNRGTEAFF
V: TRBV28; J: TRBJ1-3; CDR3: CASSFISVRSGNTIYF
V: TRBV6-6; J: TRBJ1-5; CDR3: CASSSDRFGVEHF
V: TRBV12-3/TRBV12-4; J: TRBJ1-2; CDR3: CASSQREVSNYGYTF
V: TRBV7-9; J: TRBJ2-7; CDR3: CASSFSAEQYF
V: TRBV20-1; J: TRBJ2-5; CDR3: CSAGAWGTYQETQYF
V: TRBV18; J: TRBJ2-7; CDR3: CASSPGRAPHYEQYF
V: TRBV6-1; J: TRBJ1-5; CDR3: CASSEHGHSNQPQHF
V: TRBV12-3/TRBV12-4; J: TRBJ1-2; CDR3: CASTRFVTGGNYGYTF
V: TRBV27; J: TRBJ1-1; CDR3: CASSLKGWGAEAFF
V: TRBV5-6; J: TRBJ1-3; CDR3: CASSKGQGATANSGNTIYF
V: TRBV28; J: TRBJ1-5; CDR3: CASSLVGNNQPQHF
V: TRBV27; J: TRBJ1-5; CDR3: CASSLKGSNQPQHF
V: TRBV5-6; J: TRBJ1-4; CDR3: CASSLTGEVTNEKLFF
V: TRBV20-1; J: TRBJ1-2; CDR3: CSARETANYGYTF
V: TRBV20-1; J: TRBJ1-2; CDR3: CSAKDRGRMYYTF
V: TRBV6-5; J: TRBJ2-3; CDR3: CASSYPGADTQYF
V: TRBV4-2; J: TRBJ1-4; CDR3: CASSQRGVLFF
V: TRBV6-6; J: TRBJ2-5; CDR3: CASSYSSGQETQYF
V: TRBV9; J: TRBJ1-6; CDR3: CASSANGQTSWGTLHF
V: TRBV24-1; J: TRBJ2-5; CDR3: CATSERTGTGPEETQYF
V: TRBV7-7; J: TRBJ2-2; CDR3: CASSLERGSGGNTGELFF
V: TRBV27; J: TRBJ1-2; CDR3: CASSPRPFVGGYTF
V: TRBV10-3; J: TRBJ1-4; CDR3: CAIRGDTYEKLFF
V: TRBV9; J: TRBJ1-6; CDR3: CASSTRQGLNSPLHF
V: TRBV5-1; J: TRBJ1-1; CDR3: CASSKEGANTEAFF
V: TRBV4-1; J: TRBJ1-3; CDR3: CASSQGQGGNTIYF
V: TRBV12-3/TRBV12-4; J: TRBJ1-4; CDR3: CASSSGDIATNEKLFF
V: TRBV15; J: TRBJ1-2; CDR3: CATSRVVASDLYGYTF
V: TRBV6-5; J: TRBJ2-3; CDR3: CASTGDPSTDTQYF
V: TRBV5-1; J: TRBJ2-1; CDR3: CASSLAGGPREFF
V: TRBV15; J: TRBJ2-3; CDR3: CATSIRGQADTQYF
V: TRBV30; J: TRBJ1-1; CDR3: CAWSGTGGKGTEAFF
V: TRBV15; J: TRBJ2-7; CDR3: CATSRDFSYEQYF
V: TRBV20-1; J: TRBJ2-3; CDR3: CSARDITTDTQYF
V: TRBV4-1; J: TRBJ2-3; CDR3: CASSQDEYASGDTDTQYF
V: TRBV5-1; J: TRBJ1-1; CDR3: CASSSNRGGIANTEAFF
V: TRBV28; J: TRBJ1-5; CDR3: CATEGQFNQPQHF
V: TRBV5-6; J: TRBJ2-1; CDR3: CASSYGTSGGNEQFF